The 18 T cell receptor beta chains in this list originate from one sample, sequenced in a study of cytomegalovirus exposure and HLA in healthy donors. Produced via immunoSEQ multiplex PCR; TCRdb's table is partial and in-frame only. The sample carries around 91,000 clones, approximately 93% recorded once. The sequenced sample consisted of PBMCs. These TCRs come from a woman in her twenties or thirties in good health and CMV-seropositive.

The CDR3 DNA follows: TGTGCCAGCAGTCTTCCAGGGACAGGATACACCTTC. Its translation is CASSLPGTGYTF. This sequence joins TRBV6-5 and TRBJ1-2; TRBD1 agrees at 8 bases. Per the germline V gene, CDR1 is MNHEY and CDR2 is SVGAGI. The CDR3 sequence is 12 residues long. The V segment lost 5 bases and the J segment 11 bases; nucleotides outside the gene matches: 7.

The chain recombines TRBV19 with TRBJ1-5; 9 bases are shared with TRBD1. The length of the CDR3 is 19 residues. With V trimmed by 1 base and J by 0 bases, 10 bases remained unmatched. CDR1 is LNHDA and CDR2 is SQIVND in the germline V gene (reference sequence). CDR3 sequence: CASSIGRDRDPYSNQPQHF. The CDR3 bases are TGTGCCAGTAGTATAGGCCGGGACAGGGACCCGTATAGCAATCAGCCCCAGCATTTT. Complete variable domain (other parts from reference TRBV19 and TRBJ1-5): DGGITQSPKYLFRKEGQNVTLSCEQNLNHDAMYWYRQDPGQGLRLIYYSQIVNDFQKGDIAEGYSVSREKKESFPLTVTSAQKNPTAFYLCASSIGRDRDPYSNQPQHFGDGTRLSIL.

The chain links TRBV5-6 to TRBJ1-4; D remains ambiguous. The CDR3 sequence is 13 residues long. Germline-derived CDR1 and CDR2 are SGHDT and YYEEEE. Trimming left V 4 bases short and J 12 bases short, with 16 bases between. The CDR3 loop reads CASSRKASSELFF. CDR3 DNA: TGTGCCAGCAGCCGGAAGGCGTCTAGTGAACTGTTTTTT.

V is TRBV10-2 and J is TRBJ2-5; D might be TRBD2 (6 bases). V shed 3 bases and J shed 5 bases, with 13 bases lying between them. This CDR3 spans 14 amino acids. Looked up from germline, CDR1 is WSHSY and CDR2 is SAAADI. CDR3 amino acids: CASSEFAGTETQYF. The CDR3 coding sequence is TGCGCCAGCAGTGAATTCGCGGGAACCGAGACCCAGTACTTC.

V usage is TRBV9 and J usage is TRBJ2-5; 10 positions match TRBD2. The germline V gene encodes CDR1 SGDLS and CDR2 YYNGEE. The CDR3 sequence is 14 residues long. J gave up 5 bases and V 3 bases, and 4 bases lay outside the gene matches. CDR3: CASSASGSSETQYF. CDR3 coding DNA: TGTGCCAGCAGCGCTAGCGGGAGTTCGGAGACCCAGTACTTC.

This clone was counted once. The chain employs TRBV30 and TRBJ1-4; the D is unclear. Trimming shortened V by 2 bases and J by 7 bases, and 8 bases separated the two germline ends. CDR1 and CDR2 (germline): GTSNPN, SVGIG (reference sequence). This CDR3 has 12 residues. Here the CDR3 DNA reads TGTGCCTGGAGTCTGGGAGGTGAAAAACTGTTTTTT. It translates to CAWSLGGEKLFF.

This clone was counted a single time. The rearrangement joins TRBV11-2 to TRBJ2-2; a weak D match, TRBD1 (5 bases). The CDR3 consists of 16 residues. CDR1 and CDR2 (germline): SGHAT, FQNNGV. V lost 0 bases and J lost 4, with 12 bases in between. The CDR3 sequence: CASSLDPGHTTGELFF. The DNA for the CDR3 is TGTGCCAGCAGCTTAGATCCTGGACATACCACCGGGGAGCTGTTTTTT.

This clone came up once. The CDR3 DNA is TGTGCCAGTAGTATAGGTTTGGCGGGGGAGCAGTTCTTC. Its protein product is CASSIGLAGEQFF. The gene calls are TRBV19 and TRBJ2-1, with D possibly matching TRBD2 (6 bases). The CDR3 is made up of 13 amino acids. In germline, CDR1 is LNHDA, CDR2 SQIVND (reference sequence). V was pared by 1 base and J by 10 bases, with 11 bases between.

V gene TRBV5-6 combines with J gene TRBJ2-3; TRBD1 agrees at 9 bases. The germline V gene encodes CDR1 SGHDT and CDR2 YYEEEE. CDR3 length: 16 residues. Trimming cost V 3 bases and J 2 bases; bases outside gene matches: 7. CDR3 residues: CASSSSGTGFTDTQYF. For the CDR3, the DNA is TGTGCCAGCAGCTCGTCCGGGACAGGGTTCACAGATACGCAGTATTTT.

The V call is TRBV6-1, the J call TRBJ2-7, with 12 bases fitting TRBD2. The ends lost 4 bases at V and 6 bases at J; junction bases unmatched: 7. The germline V gene encodes CDR1 MNHNS and CDR2 SASEGT. CDR3 size: 15 residues. CDR3 in amino acids: CASSAPGLAGSEQYF. CDR3 bases: TGTGCCAGCAGTGCTCCGGGACTAGCGGGCTCCGAGCAGTACTTC.

The sample holds one count of this clone. V usage is TRBV7-2 and J usage is TRBJ2-6; no definite D call. The CDR3 has 15 amino acids. Deletions cut 5 bases from V and 0 bases from J, with 8 bases between. Germline V CDR1 and CDR2: SGHTA, FQGNSA. The CDR3 here is CASSLRSSGANVLTF. DNA for the CDR3: TGTGCCAGCAGCCTTCGGAGCTCTGGGGCCAACGTCCTGACTTTC.

The rearrangement joins TRBV6-5 to TRBJ1-5; D is unresolved. There are 15 residues in the CDR3. The germline V gene encodes CDR1 MNHEY and CDR2 SVGAGI. Trimming stripped 4 bases from V and 5 bases from J, with 15 bases between. The CDR3 reads CASSFILRGYQPQHF. The DNA for the CDR3 is TGTGCCAGCAGTTTTATTCTTAGAGGCTATCAGCCCCAGCATTTT.

This clone showed up just once. The chain carries TRBV6-5 and TRBJ1-4; D perhaps matches TRBD1 (5 bases). V gave up 5 bases and J gave up 1 base, with 11 bases separating them. Per the germline V gene, CDR1 is MNHEY and CDR2 is SVGAGI. The CDR3 has 15 residues. CDR3 region: CASSRTRVTNEKLFF. The CDR3 nucleotides are TGTGCCAGCAGTCGAACCAGGGTAACTAATGAAAAACTGTTTTTT.

This chain connects TRBV10-3 to TRBJ2-7, with TRBD2 matching 10 bases. The germline CDR1 and CDR2 sequences are ENHRY and SYGVKD. The V segment lost 5 bases and the J segment 3 bases; nucleotides outside the gene matches: 1. CDR3 length equals 13 residues. CDR3 in amino acids: CAISTSGVYEQYF. The CDR3 nucleotides are TGTGCCATCAGTACTAGCGGGGTCTACGAGCAGTACTTC.

The chain combines TRBV7-9 with TRBJ1-3; a possible D gene is TRBD1 (5 bases). Per the germline V gene, CDR1 is SEHNR and CDR2 is FQNEAQ (reference sequence). The CDR3 is made up of 16 amino acids. Trimming removed 6 bases at V and 0 bases at J, with 15 bases between. The CDR3 bases are TGTGCCAGCAGTTGGGAGGGGAGTGCCTCTGGAAACACCATATATTTT. Translation: CASSWEGSASGNTIYF.

V gene TRBV6-5 combines with J gene TRBJ2-1; 8 nucleotides agree with TRBD1. V trimming: 6 bases; J trimming: 2 bases; junction bases outside the gene matches: 6. Germline V gene sequence: CDR1 MNHEY, CDR2 SVGAGI. This CDR3 is built from 15 residues. The CDR3 bases are TGTGCCAGCAGACGGGGACAGGCCCCCTACAATGAGCAGTTCTTC. This gives the protein CASRRGQAPYNEQFF.

The chain employs TRBV7-6 and TRBJ2-5, with 11 positions matching TRBD2. Germline V gives CDR1 SGHVS, CDR2 FNYEAQ. This CDR3 region has 15 residues. The V and J ends lost 5 bases and 5 bases, in that order; junction bases with no gene match: 7. CDR3 sequence (DNA): TGTGCCAGCAGCCTCATAGCGGGAGGGGGGGAGACCCAGTACTTC. It is translated as CASSLIAGGGETQYF.

The rearrangement links TRBV7-8 to TRBJ2-7; D is ambiguous. The germline gives CDR1 SGHVS, CDR2 FQNEAQ. This CDR3 contains 16 residues. V dropped 1 base and J dropped 7 bases, with 20 bases sitting between them. In DNA form, the CDR3 reads TGTGCCAGCAGCTTAGTCTCCGGGTTAAACTTTGGGGAGCAGTACTTC. Translated, it gives CASSLVSGLNFGEQYF.